This TCR beta chain appears in the sequencing data of a study of shared clonotypes between healthy human individuals. Whole-study context: CD4 naive and memory got three plates each, CD8 naive two, CD8 memory one.

Authors' methods: ImmunoSEQ sequences covered only the junction and lacked quality scores; filtering therefore differed. Generated by immunoSEQ multiplex PCR, the TCRdb table keeps only in-frame clones and is missing some. V, J and clone size are taken as reported in that table, and D and trimming were inferred from the DNA itself. The sample includes millions of clones, 85% to 95% seen only once; the top ten take roughly 0.13%. V dropped 1 base and J dropped 0 bases, with 9 bases sitting between them. The CDR3 is made up of 15 amino acids. Germline CDR1 reads SGHRS; CDR2 reads YFSETQ. There were only Caucasian adults among the donors, and all lived in Nashville, Tennessee. To note about this clone: This specimen includes other DNA sequences encoding the same CDR3.

This chain connects TRBV5-1 to TRBJ2-3, with D perhaps given as TRBD1 or TRBD2 (5 bases each). The sample comprised naive CD4+ T cells sorted from blood. This sample's subset: CD45RA+ positively selected. This receptor was obtained from a man aged 18 to 35 in good health. CDR3 coding DNA: TGCGCCAGCAGCTTGTCCGGGGCTAGCACAGATACGCAGTATTTT. Translation gives CASSLSGASTDTQYF.